This TCR beta chain was documented in a study of cytomegalovirus exposure and HLA in healthy donors. The study, taken as a whole, reports: In a later analysis, DRB1 alleles had the most associated TCRs; HLA-C alleles the fewest. Being indistinguishable, some V segments were excluded, TRBV6-2 and TRBV6-3 among them.

PCR involved 60 Vbeta and 13 Jbeta primers. As originally analysed: Per a later analysis, the number of unique TCR beta chains was around 79 million, of which 8.5 million to 11 million were shared. Generated by immunoSEQ multiplex PCR, the TCRdb table keeps only in-frame clones and is missing some. Clone size and V and J calls were adopted from that table, with D and trimming inferred from the DNA. The repertoire has over 150,000 clones, 77% of them found once; the top ten carry 3.5% to 4.5%. The CDR3 sequence is 13 residues long. CDR1 is ENHRY, CDR2 SYGVKD, per germline. V lost 10 bases, J lost 6 bases, and 6 bases stayed unmatched. As concerns this clone: Antigen unknown.

The sequencing input was PBMCs. The sequence was collected from a man younger than 45 in good health and CMV-seropositive. The chain joins TRBV10-3 to TRBJ1-6, with TRBD1 matching 7 bases. Written as DNA, the CDR3 is TGTGCCACCGAAAGGGACAGTAATTCACCCCTCCACTTT. As protein: CATERDSNSPLHF.